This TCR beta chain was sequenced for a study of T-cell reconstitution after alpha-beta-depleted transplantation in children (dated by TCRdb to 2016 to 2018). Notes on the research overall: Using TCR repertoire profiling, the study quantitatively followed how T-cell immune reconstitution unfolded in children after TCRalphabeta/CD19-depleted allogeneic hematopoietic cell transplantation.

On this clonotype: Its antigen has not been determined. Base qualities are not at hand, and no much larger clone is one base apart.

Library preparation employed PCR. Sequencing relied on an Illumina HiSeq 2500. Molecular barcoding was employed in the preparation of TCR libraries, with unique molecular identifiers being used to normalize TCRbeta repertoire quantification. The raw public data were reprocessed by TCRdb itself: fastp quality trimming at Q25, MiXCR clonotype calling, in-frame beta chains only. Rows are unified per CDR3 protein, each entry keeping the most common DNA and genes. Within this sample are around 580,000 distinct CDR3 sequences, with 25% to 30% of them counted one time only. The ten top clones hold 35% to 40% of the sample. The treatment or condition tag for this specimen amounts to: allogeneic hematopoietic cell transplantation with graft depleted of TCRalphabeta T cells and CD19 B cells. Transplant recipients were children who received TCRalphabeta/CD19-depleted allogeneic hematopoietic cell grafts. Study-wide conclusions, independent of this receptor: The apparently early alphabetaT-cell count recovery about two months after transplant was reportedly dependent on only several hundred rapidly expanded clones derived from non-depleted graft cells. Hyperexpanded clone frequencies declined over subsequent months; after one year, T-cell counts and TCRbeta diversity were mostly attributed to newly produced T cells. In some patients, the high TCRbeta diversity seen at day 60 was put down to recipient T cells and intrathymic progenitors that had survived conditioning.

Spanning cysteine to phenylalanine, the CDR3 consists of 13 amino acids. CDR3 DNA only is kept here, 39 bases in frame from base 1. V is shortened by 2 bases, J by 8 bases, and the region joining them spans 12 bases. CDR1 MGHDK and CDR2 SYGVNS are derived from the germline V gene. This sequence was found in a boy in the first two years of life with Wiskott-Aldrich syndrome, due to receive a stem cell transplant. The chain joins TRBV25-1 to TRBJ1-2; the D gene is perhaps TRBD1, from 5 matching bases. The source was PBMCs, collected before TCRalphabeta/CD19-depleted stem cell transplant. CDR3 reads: CASSEHPWGGYTF. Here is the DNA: TGTGCCAGCAGTGAACATCCCTGGGGCGGCTACACCTTC.